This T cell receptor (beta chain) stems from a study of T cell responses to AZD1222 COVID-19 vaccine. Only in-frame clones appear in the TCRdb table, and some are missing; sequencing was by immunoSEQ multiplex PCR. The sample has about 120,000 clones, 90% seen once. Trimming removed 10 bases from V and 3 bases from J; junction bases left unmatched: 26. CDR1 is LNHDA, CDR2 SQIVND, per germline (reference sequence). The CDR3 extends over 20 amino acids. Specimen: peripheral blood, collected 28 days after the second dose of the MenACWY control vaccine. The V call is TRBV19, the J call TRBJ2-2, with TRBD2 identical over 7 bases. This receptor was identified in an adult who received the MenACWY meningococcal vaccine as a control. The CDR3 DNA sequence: TGTGCCACTCGTAGGGTTAGTCGAGGTAGGGCTAGCGGAGACACCGGGGAGCTGTTTTTT. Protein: CATRRVSRGRASGDTGELFF.